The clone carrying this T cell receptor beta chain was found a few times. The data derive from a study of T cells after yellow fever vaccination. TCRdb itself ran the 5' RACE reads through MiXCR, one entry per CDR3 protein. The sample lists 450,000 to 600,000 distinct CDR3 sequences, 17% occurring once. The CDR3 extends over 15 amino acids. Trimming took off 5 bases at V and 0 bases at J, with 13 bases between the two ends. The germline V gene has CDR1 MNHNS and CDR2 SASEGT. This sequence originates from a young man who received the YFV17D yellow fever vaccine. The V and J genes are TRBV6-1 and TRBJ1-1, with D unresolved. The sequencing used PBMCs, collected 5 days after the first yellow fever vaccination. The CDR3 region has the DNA TGTGCCAGCAGTACCGGGCGCCTCATGAACACTGAAGCTTTCTTT. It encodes CASSTGRLMNTEAFF.